The 19 T cell receptor beta chains presented below share a single source sample, sequenced in a study of cytomegalovirus exposure and HLA in healthy donors. This PCR relied on a set of 60 Vbeta primers and 13 Jbeta primers. Libraries were prepared by immunoSEQ multiplex PCR; TCRdb keeps only in-frame clonotypes and omits some of them. The sample includes about 210,000 clones. Sequencing was performed on PBMCs. The source is a woman in her 30s in good health and CMV-seropositive.

The chain uses TRBV7-9 and TRBJ1-1; no firm D call. The CDR3 consists of 13 residues. Deletions cut 1 base from V and 4 bases from J, with 7 bases between. Germline CDR1 reads SEHNR; CDR2 reads FQNEAQ (reference sequence). DNA for the CDR3: TGTGCCAGCAGCTTAGTCGAGGGCACTGAAGCTTTCTTT. It encodes CASSLVEGTEAFF.

The chain uses TRBV6-1 and TRBJ1-2, with a tentative D call TRBD1 (5 bases). This CDR3 spans 15 amino acids. From germline, CDR1 is MNHNS and CDR2 SASEGT. The germline V and J ends were trimmed by 5 bases and 4 bases, with 17 bases remaining between them. The CDR3, as DNA: TGTGCCAGCAGTCGAGAAGGGGAAAGTGGCTATGGCTACACCTTC. This translates into CASSREGESGYGYTF.

The chain combines TRBV5-8 with TRBJ2-1; the D gene is possibly TRBD2 (5 bases). V lost 9 bases and J lost 0, with 13 bases in between. The CDR3 has 14 amino acids. Germline-derived CDR1 and CDR2 are SGHTS and YDEGEE. CDR3 bases: TGTGCCACCCCGGAGCGGATCTCCTACAATGAGCAGTTCTTC. This encodes CATPERISYNEQFF.

This sequence joins TRBV4-3 and TRBJ1-5, with D perhaps matching TRBD1 (5 bases). CDR1 and CDR2 (germline): LGHNA, YSLEER. Trimming pared 4 bases from V and 3 bases from J, leaving 13 bases between. The CDR3 has 15 amino acids. CDR3 sequence: CASSRSGLPNQPQHF. The CDR3 DNA is TGCGCCAGCAGCCGGTCGGGACTTCCCAATCAGCCCCAGCATTTT.

This sequence joins TRBV6-1 and TRBJ2-7, with D perhaps matching TRBD1 (6 bases). The V end was cut by 7 bases, the J end by 1 base, with 14 bases between. There are 14 residues in the CDR3. The germline gives CDR1 MNHNS, CDR2 SASEGT. This CDR3 is CASTYRAPSYEQYF. CDR3 coding DNA: TGTGCCAGCACCTACAGGGCCCCTTCCTACGAGCAGTACTTC.

The genes are TRBV7-8 and TRBJ2-3; no definite D call. The CDR3 runs to 15 residues. Per germline, CDR1 SGHVS and CDR2 FQNEAQ. V was clipped by 6 bases and J by 0 bases, with 13 bases between them. This chain's CDR3 is CASRPSATSTDTQYF. CDR3 nucleotides: TGTGCCAGCAGACCCTCTGCGACTAGCACAGATACGCAGTATTTT.

The rearrangement links TRBV30 to TRBJ1-1; TRBD1 is a possible D gene (5 bases). In germline, CDR1 is GTSNPN, CDR2 SVGIG (reference sequence). The CDR3 sequence is 13 residues long. V was shortened by 1 base and J by 1 base, with 7 bases between the two germline ends. The CDR3 loop is CAWSGGGNTEAFF. The CDR3 DNA reads TGTGCCTGGAGTGGGGGGGGGAACACTGAAGCTTTCTTT.

The V gene is TRBV5-5, the J gene TRBJ1-2; D is unresolved. Germline-derived CDR1 and CDR2 are SGHKS and YYEKEE (reference sequence). Trimming took 1 base from V and 0 from J, leaving 10 bases between them. The CDR3 runs 15 residues. The CDR3 loop is CASSLYGDSNYGYTF. The CDR3 DNA sequence: TGTGCCAGCAGCTTGTACGGGGATTCTAACTATGGCTACACCTTC.

On this clone itself: Other DNA sequences within the sample encode an identical CDR3. This rearrangement joins TRBV5-1 to TRBJ2-7; TRBD2 aligns across 8 bases. CDR1 and CDR2 (germline): SGHRS, YFSETQ. The CDR3 is made up of 15 amino acids. V was pared by 4 bases and J by 7 bases, with 13 bases of the junction left unmatched. The CDR3 region is CASSPRRAGDGEQYF. The CDR3 DNA follows: TGCGCCAGCAGCCCTCGGAGAGCGGGAGATGGGGAGCAGTACTTC.

Concerning this clone itself: A read error may account for a junction end that differs from germline. This sample also contains other DNA sequences that code for the same CDR3. The chain carries TRBV27 and TRBJ1-1; D possibly corresponds to TRBD1 (5 bases). CDR1 is MNHEY and CDR2 is SMNVEV in the germline V gene (reference sequence). CDR3 length: 13 amino acids. CDR3 sequence reads: CATSRQLNTEAFF. The CDR3 nucleotides are TGTGCCACCAGCAGACAGTTGAACACTGAAGCCTTCTTT.

Comments on this clone: At one boundary the junction diverges from the germline segment, which might be a read error. Other nucleotide sequences from this sample produce the same CDR3. This sequence joins TRBV5-4 and TRBJ1-2; TRBD1 is a possible D gene (6 bases). CDR1 and CDR2 from the germline V gene are SGHNT and YYREEE (reference sequence). The CDR3 consists of 16 residues. The CDR3 loop reads CASRRTAADFNYGYTF. DNA for the CDR3: TGTGCCAGCAGGAGGACAGCCGCAGATTTTAACTACGGCTACACCTTC.

The chain has TRBV19 and TRBJ2-5; 8 nucleotides line up with TRBD2. The CDR3 runs to 13 residues. J gave up 5 bases and V 10 bases, and 9 bases lay outside the gene matches. Germline assignment: CDR1 LNHDA and CDR2 SQIVND (reference sequence). This CDR3 is CATGGGIGETQYF. CDR3 sequence (DNA): TGTGCCACCGGCGGGGGGATTGGCGAGACCCAGTACTTC.

As for this clone: The junction shows a germline mismatch at one end, possibly a read error. The chain carries TRBV9 and TRBJ1-1; no clear D gene. CDR3 length: 15 amino acids. Germline V gives CDR1 SGDLS, CDR2 YYNGEE. The CDR3 region has the DNA TGTGCCAGCAGCGTAGGGGCCGGGAAATTAATTGAAGCTCTCTTT. This translates into CASSVGAGKLIEALF.

For this clone: The same CDR3 is also encoded by other DNA sequences in this sample. The chain joins TRBV7-9 to TRBJ1-2, with 8 positions matching TRBD1. The V gene's germline CDR1 is SEHNR and CDR2 FQNEAQ (reference sequence). CDR3 length: 13 amino acids. With V trimmed by 5 bases and J by 5 bases, 4 bases remained unmatched. CDR3: CASSTQGGYGYTF. Written as DNA, the CDR3 is TGTGCCAGCAGCACACAGGGGGGTTATGGCTACACCTTC.

The chain carries TRBV9 and TRBJ1-5, with TRBD1 identical over 7 bases. Germline-derived CDR1 and CDR2 are SGDLS and YYNGEE. The CDR3 sequence is 13 residues long. V shed 4 bases, J shed 2 bases, and the junction held 0 bases outside the gene matches. DNA for the CDR3: TGTGCCAGCAGCCAGGGGGGCAATCAGCCCCAGCATTTT. Translating gives CASSQGGNQPQHF.

The gene calls are TRBV11-3 and TRBJ2-1, with 9 bases aligning to TRBD2. Germline CDR1 and CDR2: SGHNT and YENEEA. J was trimmed by 4 bases and V by 0 bases; bases with no gene match: 10. The CDR3 spans 18 residues. The CDR3: CASSLDRFGREGYNEQFF. The CDR3 DNA sequence: TGTGCCAGCAGCTTAGATCGATTCGGGCGGGAGGGTTACAATGAGCAGTTCTTC.

V usage is TRBV4-1 and J usage is TRBJ2-1; 14 nucleotides agree with TRBD2. Germline CDR1 MGHRA, CDR2 YSYEKL. V lost 4 bases to trimming and J lost 8 bases; unmatched junction nucleotides: 7. The CDR3 covers 16 residues. The CDR3 sequence: CASSLAGTSGSDEQFF. The CDR3 nucleotides are TGCGCCAGCAGCCTAGCCGGGACTAGCGGGAGCGATGAGCAGTTCTTC.

J is TRBJ2-7 and V is TRBV27; the match to TRBD1 covers 7 bases. In germline, CDR1 is MNHEY, CDR2 SMNVEV (reference sequence). This CDR3 is 17 amino acids long. The V gene end was trimmed by 2 bases and the J gene end by 2 bases; junction bases not matched to a gene: 12. The CDR3 loop reads CASSLATGALTTYEQYF. The CDR3 DNA reads as TGTGCCAGCAGTTTAGCAACAGGGGCCCTAACAACCTACGAGCAGTACTTC.

V usage is TRBV6-1 and J usage is TRBJ1-1, with 8 bases matching TRBD1. CDR1 MNHNS and CDR2 SASEGT come from the germline V gene. J lost 10 bases, V lost 5 bases, and 6 bases had no gene match. There are 12 residues in the CDR3. As DNA, the CDR3 is TGTGCCAGCAGTCTCCGACAGGGGATAGCTTTCTTT. This encodes CASSLRQGIAFF.